One and the same sample provided the 25 T cell receptor beta chains below, sequenced in a study of identical twins. TCRdb re-called the 5' RACE reads with MiXCR, one entry per CDR3 protein. The sample includes 400,000 to 550,000 distinct CDR3 sequences, 14% of them seen just once. The same data also contributed to another study, on yellow fever vaccine responses in identical twins.

Source material: CD4+ T cells sorted from blood. The source is a woman between 18 and 30 years old in good health.

This clonotype was observed a few times. The CDR3 protein is CAISLAGRETQYF. DNA for the CDR3: TGTGCCATCAGTCTAGCGGGCAGGGAGACCCAGTACTTC. The chain links TRBV10-3 to TRBJ2-5, with 8 positions matching TRBD2. Trimming removed 5 bases from V and 5 bases from J; junction bases left unmatched: 4. Germline loops: CDR1 ENHRY, CDR2 SYGVKD. This CDR3 comprises 13 residues.

This clonotype was observed a handful of times. The chain combines TRBV4-1 with TRBJ2-4; TRBD2 is a possible D gene (6 bases). Germline CDR1 MGHRA, CDR2 YSYEKL. This CDR3 is built from 15 residues. V lost 7 bases and J lost 10, with 23 bases in between. CDR3 amino acids: CASTNGDSRLDIQYF. Written as DNA, the CDR3 is TGCGCCAGCACAAATGGGGACTCCCGTCTAGATATTCAGTACTTC.

The V gene is TRBV30, the J gene TRBJ2-3; the D call may be TRBD1 or TRBD2 (6 bases each). The CDR3 runs 13 residues. Trimming took 0 bases from V and 4 from J, leaving 8 bases between them. Germline-derived CDR1 and CDR2 are GTSNPN and SVGIG (reference sequence). The CDR3 reads CAWSVGGADTQYF. The CDR3 DNA sequence: TGTGCCTGGAGTGTGGGGGGCGCAGATACGCAGTATTTT.

This clonotype was seen a handful of times. The chain joins TRBV4-2 to TRBJ2-4, with 9 bases matching TRBD1. This CDR3 contains 14 residues. Germline values: CDR1 LGHNA, CDR2 YNFKEQ. V lost 4 bases to trimming and J lost 9 bases; unmatched junction nucleotides: 7. The CDR3 coding sequence is TGTGCCAGCAGCCGGGACAGGGATAGGGGCATTCAGTACTTC. Translation gives CASSRDRDRGIQYF.

This clonotype was seen many times. The V call is TRBV12-3 or TRBV12-4, the J call TRBJ2-7, with D unresolved. The CDR3 is 13 residues long. The V and J ends lost 11 bases and 1 base respectively, with 15 bases between them. CDR3 amino acids: CACSAVGSYEQYF. CDR3 coding DNA: TGTGCCTGCTCGGCCGTGGGGTCCTACGAGCAGTACTTC.

The chain joins TRBV4-3 to TRBJ2-7, with D maybe TRBD2 (6 bases). The V end was cut by 1 base, the J end by 3 bases, with 10 bases between. Germline CDR1 is LGHNA and CDR2 is YSLEER. The CDR3 is made up of 14 amino acids. Here the CDR3 DNA reads TGCGCCAGCAGCCAAGCGACGACTAGCTACGAGCAGTACTTC. Translating gives CASSQATTSYEQYF.

This clonotype appeared a few times. The J gene is TRBJ2-3, the V gene TRBV6-4, with D perhaps matching TRBD2 (5 bases). Looked up from germline, CDR1 is MRHNA and CDR2 is SNTAGT. The CDR3 sequence is 16 residues long. V dropped 7 bases and J dropped 4 bases, with 21 bases sitting between them. CDR3 in amino acids: CASMKEAGLGSDTQYF. The CDR3 DNA reads as TGTGCCAGCATGAAGGAGGCCGGCTTGGGTTCAGATACGCAGTATTTT.

In this sample, this clonotype turned up a few times. This rearrangement joins TRBV29-1 to TRBJ2-7, with D perhaps matching TRBD2 (6 bases). The CDR3 consists of 11 residues. The V gene's germline CDR1 is SQVTM and CDR2 ANQGSEA. Trimming cost V 4 bases and J 3 bases, with 7 bases left between them. The CDR3 region is CSVAGVYEQYF. The CDR3 DNA is TGCAGCGTTGCGGGGGTCTACGAGCAGTACTTC.

Remarks on this clonotype: The junction departs from germline at one end; a sequencing error may be responsible. V usage is TRBV12-3 or TRBV12-4 and J usage is TRBJ2-7; 9 bases fit TRBD1. The CDR3 is made up of 15 amino acids. As DNA, the CDR3 is TGTGCCAGCAGTTTGGGGGGGACAGGGTCCTACGAGCGGTACTTC. Its translation: CASSLGGTGSYERYF.

This clonotype was seen a few times. This chain uses TRBV29-1 with TRBJ1-1, with D possibly being TRBD1 (6 bases). From germline, CDR1 is SQVTM and CDR2 ANQGSEA. The length of the CDR3 is 13 residues. Between the trimmed V and J ends, which lost 7 bases and 1 base, there was a span of 13 bases. The CDR3 is CSASRDTNTEAFF. CDR3 nucleotide sequence: TGCAGCGCTTCCCGGGACACGAACACTGAAGCTTTCTTT.

This clonotype was observed a handful of times. This CDR3 is CASSSQPGQAYEQYF. In nucleotides, the CDR3 is TGTGCCAGCAGCTCCCAACCGGGACAGGCCTACGAGCAGTACTTC. This sequence joins TRBV11-2 and TRBJ2-7; 8 bases are shared with TRBD1. The junction had 7 bases not matched to a gene; V was cut back by 4 bases and J by 2 bases. CDR1 is SGHAT and CDR2 is FQNNGV in the germline V gene. This CDR3 is built from 15 residues.

The chain has TRBV27 and TRBJ2-1, with TRBD2 matching over 12 bases. This CDR3 is built from 16 residues. In germline, CDR1 is MNHEY, CDR2 SMNVEV (reference sequence). V lost 2 bases and J lost 4; bases outside the gene matches: 3. CDR3 coding DNA: TGTGCCAGCAGTTTACGAGGACTAGCGGGGTACAATGAGCAGTTCTTC. It yields the protein CASSLRGLAGYNEQFF.

In its sample, this clonotype was seen a few times. The chain joins TRBV12-3 or TRBV12-4 to TRBJ2-1, with D tentatively TRBD2 (6 bases). V lost 7 bases and J 8 bases, leaving 21 bases between the germline ends. The CDR3 has 15 amino acids. In nucleotides, the CDR3 is TGTGCCAGCACCCTAGCGACTGGGGGGAAGGATGAGCAGTTCTTC. Protein sequence: CASTLATGGKDEQFF.

As regards this clonotype: A read error is likely here: a far larger clone is one base away. V and J are TRBV6-6 and TRBJ2-3; no definite D call. Deletions cut 7 bases from V and 1 base from J, with 9 bases between. The CDR3 spans 13 residues. Germline CDR1 is MNHNY and CDR2 is SVGAGI (reference sequence). The CDR3: CASTPRGTDTQYF. For the CDR3, the DNA is TGTGCCAGCACCCCCCGGGGCACAGATACGCAGTATTTT.

This clonotype was observed at least ten times. The V call is TRBV12-3 or TRBV12-4, the J call TRBJ2-2; D might be TRBD1 or TRBD2, each matching 6 bases. Trimming stripped 7 bases from V and 5 bases from J, with 17 bases between. The CDR3 is 15 amino acids. CDR3 DNA: TGTGCCAGCACCCTAGGAGGGACAAAAACCGGGGAGCTGTTTTTT. It specifies CASTLGGTKTGELFF.

The rearrangement uses TRBV19 and TRBJ2-4; D is unresolved. The germline V gene has CDR1 LNHDA and CDR2 SQIVND (reference sequence). The CDR3 extends over 13 amino acids. Trimming removed 6 bases from V and 3 bases from J, with 9 bases in between. DNA for the CDR3: TGTGCCAGTAGAAAATCGAGCAAAAACATTCAGTACTTC. This sequence encodes CASRKSSKNIQYF.

This clonotype was observed a handful of times. The chain employs TRBV5-6 and TRBJ2-1; D is unresolved. The V end lost 1 base, the J end lost 5 bases, and 13 bases lay between the germline ends. The CDR3 has 15 residues. The germline CDR1 and CDR2 sequences are SGHDT and YYEEEE. As DNA, the CDR3 is TGTGCCAGCAGCTTGTTCAAGAGATACGACAATGAGCAGTTCTTC. Its protein product is CASSLFKRYDNEQFF.

J is TRBJ2-7 and V is TRBV24-1; D perhaps matches TRBD1 (6 bases). Trimming left V 4 bases short and J 2 bases short, with 11 bases between. This CDR3 has 14 amino acids. The V gene's germline CDR1 is KGHDR and CDR2 SFDVKD. This CDR3 is CATSDRTVPYEQYF. DNA for the CDR3: TGTGCCACCAGTGACAGGACAGTACCCTACGAGCAGTACTTC.

This clonotype turned up a few times. The chain joins TRBV7-8 to TRBJ1-1; D might be TRBD1 (5 bases). The CDR3 is made up of 14 amino acids. The germline V and J ends were trimmed by 5 bases and 2 bases, with 12 bases remaining between them. Germline V gene data show CDR1 as SGHVS and CDR2 as FQNEAQ. The CDR3 protein is CASSPQGLNTEAFF. The CDR3 DNA reads TGTGCCAGCAGCCCGCAGGGCCTAAACACTGAAGCTTTCTTT.

This clonotype was seen repeatedly, ten times or more. This chain joins TRBV15 and TRBJ2-2; D not certain. CDR3 length: 13 residues. Germline V gene data show CDR1 as LNHNV and CDR2 as YYDKDF (reference sequence). V was trimmed by 0 bases and J by 6 bases, leaving 5 bases between them. CDR3 in DNA: TGTGCCACCAGCAGAGATGGGGCCGGGGAGCTGTTTTTT. It translates to CATSRDGAGELFF.

This clonotype was recorded a few times. This chain joins TRBV20-1 and TRBJ2-7; tentatively, D is TRBD1 (6 bases). The germline V and J ends were trimmed by 1 base and 1 base, with 11 bases remaining between them. CDR3 length: 14 amino acids. Germline V CDR1 and CDR2: DFQATT, SNEGSKA (reference sequence). DNA for the CDR3: TGCAGTGCTAGAGTTCAGGGGAAATCCTACGAGCAGTACTTC. Translating it yields CSARVQGKSYEQYF.

The genes are TRBV6-1 and TRBJ1-2; D uncertain. Germline V CDR1 and CDR2: MNHNS, SASEGT. This CDR3 region has 13 residues. Trimming took off 5 bases at V and 3 bases at J, with 10 bases between the two ends. CDR3 in amino acids: CASSQFSHYGYTF. In DNA form, the CDR3 reads TGTGCCAGCAGTCAATTCAGCCACTATGGCTACACCTTC.

This clonotype was seen more than once but under ten times. This chain connects TRBV9 to TRBJ2-7; either TRBD1 or TRBD2 may supply D (5 bases each). Germline V lookup: CDR1 SGDLS, CDR2 YYNGEE. The CDR3 has 16 amino acids. Trimming took 4 bases from V and 2 from J, leaving 19 bases between them. The CDR3 DNA sequence: TGTGCCAGCAGCCTTCGGGACGGAGAAGGCGCCTACGAGCAGTACTTC. Translated, it gives CASSLRDGEGAYEQYF.

The CDR3 loop is CASSHGTSEETQYF. As DNA, the CDR3 is TGTGCCAGCAGCCATGGGACTAGCGAAGAGACCCAGTACTTC. This rearrangement joins TRBV7-9 to TRBJ2-5; 10 positions match TRBD2. After removal of 5 bases from V and 3 bases from J, the junction contained 3 bases not matched to a gene. Germline loops: CDR1 SEHNR, CDR2 FQNEAQ (reference sequence). The CDR3 spans 14 residues.

This clonotype was seen repeatedly, ten times or more. This sequence joins TRBV4-2 and TRBJ1-4; 8 bases map to TRBD1. Trimming took 0 bases from V and 7 from J; bases not matched to a gene: 7. The CDR3 is 16 amino acids. Germline V gives CDR1 LGHNA, CDR2 YNFKEQ. CDR3 bases: TGTGCCAGCAGCCAAGATGAAGCAGGACAGGGTGAAAAACTGTTTTTT. It is translated as CASSQDEAGQGEKLFF.